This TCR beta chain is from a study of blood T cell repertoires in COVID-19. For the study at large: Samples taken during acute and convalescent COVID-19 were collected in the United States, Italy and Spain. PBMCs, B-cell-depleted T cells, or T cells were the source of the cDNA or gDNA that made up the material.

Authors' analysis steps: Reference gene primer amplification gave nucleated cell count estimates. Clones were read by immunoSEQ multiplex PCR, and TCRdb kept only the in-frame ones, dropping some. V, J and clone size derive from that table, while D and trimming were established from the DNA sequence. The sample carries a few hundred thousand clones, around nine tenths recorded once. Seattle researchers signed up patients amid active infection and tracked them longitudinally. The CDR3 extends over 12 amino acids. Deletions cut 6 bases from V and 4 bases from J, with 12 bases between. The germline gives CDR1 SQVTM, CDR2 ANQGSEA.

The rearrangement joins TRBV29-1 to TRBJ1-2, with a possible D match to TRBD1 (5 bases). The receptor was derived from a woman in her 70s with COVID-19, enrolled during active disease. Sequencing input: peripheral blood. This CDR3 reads CSVPRDFYGYTF. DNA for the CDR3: TGCAGCGTCCCGAGGGACTTCTATGGCTACACCTTC.